The 31 T cell receptor beta chains listed next were all sequenced from one sample in a study of T cell responses to AZD1222 COVID-19 vaccine. The method was immunoSEQ multiplex PCR; TCRdb's version includes in-frame clones alone and lacks a portion of them. This sample yields under 80,000 clones, of which about 85% are seen a single time; approximately 21% belongs to the top ten. The sequences come from peripheral blood, collected on day 0 of AZD1222 vaccination. Receptors were obtained from an adult in good health.

This clone was seen only a few times. The rearrangement joins TRBV18 to TRBJ2-7; D not resolved. Between the trimmed V and J ends, which lost 5 bases and 0 bases, there was a span of 5 bases. Per the germline V gene, CDR1 is KGHSH and CDR2 is LQKENI. This CDR3 comprises 12 residues. The CDR3: CASSTASYEQYF. The CDR3, as DNA: TGTGCCAGCTCAACAGCCTCCTACGAGCAGTACTTC.

This rearrangement joins TRBV9 to TRBJ1-6; 9 positions match TRBD1. CDR3 size: 15 residues. Germline-derived CDR1 and CDR2 are SGDLS and YYNGEE. V was clipped by 1 base and J by 10 bases; unmatched bases: 6. The CDR3 DNA reads as TGTGCCAGCAGCGTAACACAGGGGGCGAACTCACCCCTCCACTTT. Amino acids: CASSVTQGANSPLHF.

V and J are TRBV19 and TRBJ2-2, with a weak D call TRBD2 (6 bases). CDR3 length equals 14 residues. The V gene lost 8 bases and the J gene lost 0 bases, with 10 bases spanning the gap. Germline V gene sequence: CDR1 LNHDA, CDR2 SQIVND (reference sequence). CDR3 region: CASAPGANTGELFF. DNA for the CDR3: TGTGCCAGTGCTCCGGGAGCGAACACCGGGGAGCTGTTTTTT. Complete variable domain (other parts from reference TRBV19 and TRBJ2-2): DGGITQSPKYLFRKEGQNVTLSCEQNLNHDAMYWYRQDPGQGLRLIYYSQIVNDFQKGDIAEGYSVSREKKESFPLTVTSAQKNPTAFYLCASAPGANTGELFFGEGSRLTVL.

This clone was seen a handful of times. The gene calls are TRBV7-9 and TRBJ2-6; 8 bases align to TRBD1. Trimming cost V 10 bases and J 1 base; bases outside gene matches: 3. Germline V gene data show CDR1 as SEHNR and CDR2 as FQNEAQ (reference sequence). The CDR3 runs to 14 residues. The CDR3 is CAIGQGSGANVLTF. The CDR3 DNA is TGTGCCATTGGACAGGGTTCTGGGGCCAACGTCCTGACTTTC.

This chain uses TRBV19 with TRBJ1-4; 7 bases match TRBD1. CDR1 and CDR2 (germline): LNHDA, SQIVND (reference sequence). Trimming removed 3 bases from V and 1 base from J; junction bases left unmatched: 5. The CDR3 length is 16 residues. As DNA, the CDR3 is TGTGCCAGTAGTATCCAAACAGGGGTAACTAATGAAAAACTGTTTTTT. This codes for CASSIQTGVTNEKLFF.

The J gene is TRBJ1-2, the V gene TRBV27; unclear D gene. Germline values: CDR1 MNHEY, CDR2 SMNVEV (reference sequence). Trimming removed 7 bases at V and 1 base at J, with 16 bases between. This CDR3 contains 15 residues. CDR3 region: CASTPLAAGNYGYTF. CDR3 in DNA: TGTGCCAGCACCCCCTTGGCGGCGGGTAACTATGGCTACACCTTC.

The rearrangement joins TRBV28 to TRBJ2-2, with no clear D. V dropped 3 bases and J dropped 7 bases, with 12 bases sitting between them. This CDR3 spans 14 amino acids. Per germline, CDR1 MDHEN and CDR2 SYDVKM. The CDR3 region has the DNA TGTGCCAGCAGTTTCCTACCGGGTGGCGGGGAGCTGTTTTTT. As protein: CASSFLPGGGELFF. Based on the CDR3 plus reference TRBV28 and TRBJ2-2, the full variable domain is DVKVTQSSRYLVKRTGEKVFLECVQDMDHENMFWYRQDPGLGLRLIYFSYDVKMKEKGDIPEGYSVSREKKERFSLILESASTNQTSMYLCASSFLPGGGELFFGEGSRLTVL.

The chain recombines TRBV4-3 with TRBJ1-4; D is undetermined. The CDR3 runs to 18 residues. Trimming shortened V by 0 bases and J by 0 bases, and 14 bases separated the two germline ends. CDR1 LGHNA and CDR2 YSLEER come from the germline V gene. The chain's CDR3 is CASSQEIGSLATNEKLFF. DNA for the CDR3: TGCGCCAGCAGCCAAGAAATTGGCAGCCTTGCAACTAATGAAAAACTGTTTTTT.

This clone occurred a few times. The chain carries TRBV28 and TRBJ1-2; possibly TRBD1 for D (5 bases). The length of the CDR3 is 14 residues. CDR1 and CDR2 from the germline V gene are MDHEN and SYDVKM. V was pared by 3 bases and J by 1 base, with 9 bases between. For the CDR3, the DNA is TGTGCCAGCAGTTTTCGGAGGGGTAACTATGGCTACACCTTC. Translating it yields CASSFRRGNYGYTF.

The V and J genes are TRBV7-6 and TRBJ1-6, with D tentatively TRBD1 (6 bases). Between the trimmed V and J ends, which lost 2 bases and 7 bases, there was a span of 15 bases. Germline CDR1 and CDR2: SGHVS and FNYEAQ. The CDR3 runs 16 residues. CDR3 DNA sequence: TGTGCCAGCAGCTTATGGGCGGCAGGGGCGAATTCACCCCTCCACTTT. This translates into CASSLWAAGANSPLHF.

This rearrangement joins TRBV9 to TRBJ1-3; no clear D. CDR1 is SGDLS, CDR2 YYNGEE, per germline. With 4 bases removed from V and 5 bases from J, the gap between germline ends came to 13 bases. The CDR3 has 14 amino acids. The CDR3 sequence: CASSYDGRRNTIYF. DNA of the CDR3: TGTGCCAGCAGCTACGACGGGAGAAGAAACACCATATATTTT. The whole variable domain, remainder taken from reference TRBV9 and TRBJ1-3, is DSGVTQTPKHLITATGQRVTLRCSPRSGDLSVYWYQQSLDQGLQFLIQYYNGEERAKGNILERFSAQQFPDLHSELNLSSLELGDSALYFCASSYDGRRNTIYFGEGSWLTVV.

CDR3 nucleotides: TGTGCCAGCAGCCAGGGCTGGACCGGGGCCAACGTCCTGACTTTC. It specifies CASSQGWTGANVLTF. V gene TRBV5-6 combines with J gene TRBJ2-6; tentatively, D is TRBD1 (5 bases). CDR1 and CDR2 (germline): SGHDT, YYEEEE. V was clipped by 4 bases and J by 4 bases, with 12 bases between them. This CDR3 is 15 amino acids long.

This chain uses TRBV6-2 or TRBV6-3 with TRBJ1-1; possible D gene TRBD1, 5 bases. This CDR3 spans 15 amino acids. Germline CDR1 and CDR2: MNHEY and SVGEGT. Between the trimmed V and J ends, which lost 2 bases and 7 bases, there was a span of 17 bases. CDR3 sequence reads: CASSYPGTGAGEAFF. CDR3 bases: TGTGCCAGCAGTTACCCAGGAACAGGTGCTGGTGAAGCTTTCTTT.

The chain couples TRBV19 to TRBJ1-5, with unresolved D. The V gene lost 6 bases and the J gene lost 7 bases, with 13 bases spanning the gap. There are 13 residues in the CDR3. Germline V gene data show CDR1 as LNHDA and CDR2 as SQIVND (reference sequence). Here the CDR3 reads CASSTARRQPQHF. Written as DNA, the CDR3 is TGTGCCAGTAGCACCGCCCGGAGGCAGCCCCAGCATTTT.

The chain couples TRBV5-5 to TRBJ2-1; TRBD2 aligns across 11 bases. In germline, CDR1 is SGHKS, CDR2 YYEKEE (reference sequence). This CDR3 has 13 amino acids. J lost 10 bases, V lost 4 bases, and 4 bases had no gene match. This CDR3 is CASSPRTSGEQFF. The CDR3 region has the DNA TGTGCCAGCAGCCCTAGGACTAGCGGGGAGCAGTTCTTC.

The rearrangement uses TRBV6-6 and TRBJ1-5; D remains unclear. The CDR3 sequence is 11 residues long. The germline V and J ends were trimmed by 6 bases and 5 bases, with 5 bases remaining between them. Germline V gene data show CDR1 as MNHNY and CDR2 as SVGAGI (reference sequence). The CDR3, as DNA: TGTGCCAGCAGCCGGGATCAGCCCCAGCATTTT. Its protein is CASSRDQPQHF.

The chain employs TRBV18 and TRBJ2-1; 8 bases match TRBD2. Germline CDR1 is KGHSH and CDR2 is LQKENI. The CDR3 covers 17 residues. V gave up 3 bases and J gave up 4 bases; unmatched junction bases: 11. CDR3 DNA: TGTGCCAGCTCACCCCCGATCGGGAGGGGAGGGTACAATGAGCAGTTCTTC. Residues: CASSPPIGRGGYNEQFF.

This clone was found once. V and J are TRBV7-9 and TRBJ2-5, with a possible D match to TRBD2 (6 bases). Germline V gene lookup returns CDR1 SEHNR and CDR2 FQNEAQ (reference sequence). The CDR3 is 14 residues long. Trimming shortened V by 5 bases and J by 3 bases, and 13 bases separated the two germline ends. CDR3 amino acids: CASSPGGVEETQYF. CDR3 coding DNA: TGTGCCAGCAGCCCAGGCGGGGTAGAAGAGACCCAGTACTTC.

This chain links TRBV5-6 with TRBJ1-5; 7 bases align to TRBD1. CDR1 and CDR2 from the germline V gene are SGHDT and YYEEEE. V lost 4 bases to trimming and J lost 0 bases; unmatched junction nucleotides: 4. This CDR3 has 15 amino acids. The chain's CDR3 is CASSRTGNSNQPQHF. CDR3 sequence (DNA): TGTGCCAGCAGCCGGACAGGCAATAGCAATCAGCCCCAGCATTTT. Full variable domain (missing parts from reference TRBV5-6 and TRBJ1-5): DAGVTQSPTHLIKTRGQQVTLRCSPKSGHDTVSWYQQALGQGPQFIFQYYEEEERQRGNFPDRFSGHQFPNYSSELNVNALLLGDSALYLCASSRTGNSNQPQHFGDGTRLSIL.

The chain combines TRBV3-1 (or the pseudogene TRBV3-2) with TRBJ2-7, with D tentatively TRBD1 (6 bases). Deletions cut 4 bases from V and 5 bases from J, with 15 bases between. The CDR3 has 14 residues. Germline loops: CDR1 LGHDT, CDR2 YNNKEL (reference sequence). This CDR3 is CASSPEYRAHEQYF. The DNA of the CDR3 is TGTGCCAGCAGCCCCGAGTACAGGGCCCACGAGCAGTACTTC.

The V gene is TRBV6-2 or TRBV6-3, the J gene TRBJ1-5; D remains ambiguous. This CDR3 comprises 15 residues. Germline V CDR1 and CDR2: MNHEY, SVGEGT. Trimming shortened V by 3 bases and J by 3 bases, and 12 bases separated the two germline ends. The CDR3 loop reads CASSYDMLVNQPQHF. Here the CDR3 DNA reads TGTGCCAGCAGTTATGATATGTTGGTCAATCAGCCCCAGCATTTT.

The genes are TRBV24-1 and TRBJ1-6; unclear D gene. This CDR3 has 13 amino acids. Per germline, CDR1 KGHDR and CDR2 SFDVKD. V was trimmed by 1 base and J by 9 bases, leaving 6 bases between them. The CDR3 bases are TGTGCCACCAGTGATTTTGACGGTTCACCCCTCCACTTT. It translates to CATSDFDGSPLHF.

The CDR3 bases are TGTGCCAGCAGCTTACTGACTGAAGCTTTCTTT. Its protein product is CASSLLTEAFF. The chain employs TRBV11-1 and TRBJ1-1; D not resolved. Germline V lookup: CDR1 SGHAT, CDR2 FQDESV (reference sequence). Trimming stripped 2 bases from V and 5 bases from J, with 3 bases between. The CDR3 is 11 residues long.

The chain recombines TRBV7-6 with TRBJ1-6; D remains ambiguous. Germline V CDR1 and CDR2: SGHVS, FNYEAQ. V lost 1 base, J lost 7 bases, and 11 bases lay in between. The CDR3 has 15 amino acids. The CDR3 loop reads CASSLERANNSPLHF. The CDR3 DNA follows: TGTGCCAGCAGCTTAGAGAGGGCCAACAATTCACCCCTCCACTTT.

The rearrangement links TRBV6-5 to TRBJ2-7, with 7 bases fitting TRBD1. CDR3 length equals 15 residues. CDR1 is MNHEY and CDR2 is SVGAGI in the germline V gene. Germline trimming cut 6 bases from V and 4 bases from J; bases unmatched to any gene: 12. CDR3 sequence reads: CASRGTVDFSYEQYF. As DNA, the CDR3 is TGTGCCAGCAGGGGGACAGTAGATTTCTCGTACGAGCAGTACTTC.

The rearrangement links TRBV10-3 to TRBJ2-7; perhaps TRBD2 as D (5 bases). Per germline, CDR1 ENHRY and CDR2 SYGVKD. The V and J ends lost 7 bases and 5 bases respectively, with 21 bases between them. This CDR3 has 15 amino acids. The CDR3 DNA follows: TGTGCCATCACCCCCGGGGTTTTGGGCAGGAACGAGCAGTACTTC. Its translation: CAITPGVLGRNEQYF.

The chain recombines TRBV9 with TRBJ1-3, with a tentative D call TRBD1 (6 bases). CDR3 length equals 15 residues. Trimming shortened V by 0 bases and J by 2 bases, and 9 bases separated the two germline ends. Germline V CDR1 and CDR2: SGDLS, YYNGEE. Here the CDR3 reads CASSVEGGPGNTIYF. The CDR3 coding sequence is TGTGCCAGCAGCGTAGAAGGGGGGCCTGGAAACACCATATATTTT.

A few counts support this clone. The chain is built from TRBV19 and TRBJ2-3; D remains unclear. Germline loops: CDR1 LNHDA, CDR2 SQIVND (reference sequence). The CDR3 spans 15 residues. With 1 base removed from V and 1 base from J, the gap between germline ends came to 9 bases. The CDR3 spells CASSIGGPRTDTQYF. In nucleotides, the CDR3 is TGTGCCAGTAGTATAGGCGGTCCTCGCACAGATACGCAGTATTTT. Based on the CDR3 plus reference TRBV19 and TRBJ2-3, the full variable domain is DGGITQSPKYLFRKEGQNVTLSCEQNLNHDAMYWYRQDPGQGLRLIYYSQIVNDFQKGDIAEGYSVSREKKESFPLTVTSAQKNPTAFYLCASSIGGPRTDTQYFGPGTRLTVL.

The rearrangement links TRBV29-1 to TRBJ1-1; possible D gene TRBD1, 6 bases. This CDR3 has 14 amino acids. Germline V lookup: CDR1 SQVTM, CDR2 ANQGSEA. Trimming pared 4 bases from V and 5 bases from J, leaving 17 bases between. The CDR3, as DNA: TGCAGCGTTGTTTCTGGCAGGGGAAGGACTGAAGCTTTCTTT. This gives the protein CSVVSGRGRTEAFF.

This clone was seen a handful of times. The chain is built from TRBV7-3 and TRBJ2-7, with D perhaps TRBD1 (6 bases). Trimming cost V 6 bases and J 3 bases, with 15 bases left between them. The length of the CDR3 is 14 residues. Germline-derived CDR1 and CDR2 are SGHTA and FQGTGA. Here the CDR3 reads CASRSSIGGYEQYF. CDR3 coding DNA: TGTGCCAGCAGGTCCAGTATAGGGGGCTACGAGCAGTACTTC.

The chain employs TRBV18 and TRBJ2-6, with a weak D call TRBD1 (6 bases). CDR1 is KGHSH and CDR2 is LQKENI in the germline V gene. V shed 6 bases and J shed 4 bases, with 13 bases lying between them. The CDR3 loop spans 15 amino acids. DNA of the CDR3: TGTGCCAGCTCTACACAGGGACCCGGGGCCAACGTCCTGACTTTC. Protein sequence: CASSTQGPGANVLTF.